The T cell receptor (beta chain) described here comes from a study of blood T cells in healthy people across ages. With a J-beta primer mix and a sample-barcoded 5' primer, a second PCR ran roughly 7 to 11 cycles. Every cDNA was tagged by a template-switch adaptor with 12 random nucleotides. MiXCR, applied by TCRdb to the 5' RACE reads, yields one record per CDR3 protein. The sample has approximately 1.5 million distinct CDR3 sequences; 42% are singletons. Study-level points and caveats: Long-lived donors exceeded aged donors in naive CD4+ cells and diversity. Shifts in expanded clonotypes may have been confounded by donor CMV status, which was unknown.

A remark on this clonotype: Antigen: not known.

The CDR3 runs to 13 residues. Between the trimmed V and J ends, which lost 1 base and 3 bases, there was a span of 7 bases. Per the germline V gene, CDR1 is SGHTA and CDR2 is FQGNSA. This clonotype originated in a young woman in good health. The material sequenced was blood. The genes are TRBV7-2 and TRBJ2-7, with unresolved D. The DNA for the CDR3 is TGTGCCAGCAGCTTAGGGGCGTTCTACGAGCAGTACTTC. It is translated as CASSLGAFYEQYF. The entire variable domain, with the rest obtained from reference TRBV7-2 and TRBJ2-7, is as follows: GAGVSQSPSNKVTEKGKDVELRCDPISGHTALYWYRQSLGQGLEFLIYFQGNSAPDKSGLPSDRFSAERTGGSVSTLTIQRTQQEDSAVYLCASSLGAFYEQYFGPGTRLTVT.